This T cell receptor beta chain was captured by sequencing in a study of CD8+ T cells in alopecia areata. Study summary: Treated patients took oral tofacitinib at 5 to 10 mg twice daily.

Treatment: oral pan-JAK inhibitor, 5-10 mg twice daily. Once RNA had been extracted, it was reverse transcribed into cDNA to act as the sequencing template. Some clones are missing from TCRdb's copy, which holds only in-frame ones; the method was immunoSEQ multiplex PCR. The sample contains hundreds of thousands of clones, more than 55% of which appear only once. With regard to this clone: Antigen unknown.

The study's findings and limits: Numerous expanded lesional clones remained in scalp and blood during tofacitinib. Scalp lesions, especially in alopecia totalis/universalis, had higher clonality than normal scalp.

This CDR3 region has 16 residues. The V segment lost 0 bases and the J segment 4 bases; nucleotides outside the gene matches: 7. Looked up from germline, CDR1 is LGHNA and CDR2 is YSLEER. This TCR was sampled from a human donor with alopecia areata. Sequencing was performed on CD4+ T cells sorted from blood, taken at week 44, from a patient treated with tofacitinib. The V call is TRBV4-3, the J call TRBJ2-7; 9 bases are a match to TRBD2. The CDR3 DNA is TGCGCCAGCAGCCAAGATTGGCTAGCGGGGTCTTACGAGCAGTACTTC. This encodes CASSQDWLAGSYEQYF.